This TCR beta chain emerged from a study of CD4 T cells in relation to SARS-CoV-2 and coronaviruses. Naive and memory CD4+ T cells were separated from cryopreserved PBMCs. In the case of this clone: Its antigen is not known.

Profiling relied on immunoSEQ multiplex PCR, and the TCRdb table lists in-frame clones only, not all of them. Of tens of thousands of clones listed, over 70% are singletons. Material for sequencing was memory CD4+ T cells from PBMCs, cultured in vitro. The source is an adult with COVID-19.

CDR3 coding DNA: TGTGCCAGCAGTCCACCGGGACTAGCTGACACCGGGGAGCTGTTTTTT. It encodes CASSPPGLADTGELFF. The chain links TRBV28 to TRBJ2-2; 9 bases align to TRBD2. CDR3 length: 16 residues. Unmatched junction bases numbered 7, after V lost 5 bases and J lost 3 bases. Germline values: CDR1 MDHEN, CDR2 SYDVKM.